These 7 T cell receptor beta chains share one sample of origin, sequenced in a study of T cells in Graves' hyperthyroidism and ophthalmopathy. From RNA transcripts, TCR beta CDR3 regions were amplified. HTBI primers were the set used in a first-round RT-PCR of the TCR CDR3. TCRdb reanalysed the multiplex PCR reads using MiXCR and keeps one entry per CDR3 protein. The profile shows about 640,000 distinct CDR3 sequences, about 45% of them singletons. Sequencing was done on a sample of peripheral blood or thyroid tissue (not recorded which). Source of these receptors: an adult man with Graves' disease, either hyperthyroidism or ophthalmopathy (not recorded which).

Written as DNA, the CDR3 is TGCAGTGCTAGTTGGCCCGGCAGTCTAGCTGAAGCTTTCTTT. Translating it yields CSASWPGSLAEAFF. This chain connects TRBV20-1 to TRBJ1-1; D gene ambiguous. The germline V and J ends were trimmed by 3 bases and 6 bases, with 17 bases remaining between them. The germline CDR1 and CDR2 sequences are DFQATT and SNEGSKA (reference sequence). The CDR3 is 14 residues long.

CDR3 DNA sequence: TGCAGCGTCCCCACTTACGGGACAGGGAGAAACACCATATATTTT. Protein sequence: CSVPTYGTGRNTIYF. The chain recombines TRBV29-1 with TRBJ1-3; TRBD1 matches at 9 bases. V was pared by 6 bases and J by 5 bases, with 11 bases of the junction left unmatched. In germline, CDR1 is SQVTM, CDR2 ANQGSEA. This CDR3 spans 15 amino acids.

This clonotype was seen repeatedly, ten times or more. This chain links TRBV24-1 with TRBJ1-2; D is possibly TRBD1 (5 bases). Deletions cut 3 bases from V and 4 bases from J, with 11 bases between. This CDR3 comprises 14 residues. The germline CDR1 and CDR2 sequences are KGHDR and SFDVKD. CDR3 sequence: CATSDLRVSYGYTF. DNA for the CDR3: TGTGCCACCAGTGATCTCAGGGTTTCCTATGGCTACACCTTC.

This clonotype was detected many times. CDR3 nucleotide sequence: TGCGCCAGCAGTGAAGCAGGGGAAAACTATGGCTACACCTTC. It translates to CASSEAGENYGYTF. This sequence joins TRBV5-1 and TRBJ1-2, with D maybe TRBD1 (6 bases). V lost 5 bases and J 2 bases, leaving 13 bases between the germline ends. This CDR3 comprises 14 residues. The germline CDR1 and CDR2 sequences are SGHRS and YFSETQ.

This sequence joins TRBV2 and TRBJ1-1; a weak D match, TRBD1 (5 bases). The germline V gene has CDR1 SNHLY and CDR2 FYNNEI. The CDR3 runs 12 residues. V was clipped by 9 bases and J by 5 bases, with 13 bases between them. The CDR3 DNA is TGTGCCAGTAGGTGGGGGGTAACTGAAGCTTTCTTT. As protein: CASRWGVTEAFF.

The chain recombines TRBV14 with TRBJ1-1; D is possibly TRBD1 (6 bases). The CDR3 covers 14 residues. The germline V gene encodes CDR1 SGHDN and CDR2 FVKESK. V lost 5 bases and J 5 bases, leaving 15 bases between the germline ends. The CDR3 reads CASSGWGAETEAFF. The CDR3 region has the DNA TGTGCCAGCAGCGGTTGGGGGGCGGAAACTGAAGCTTTCTTT.

The chain combines TRBV28 with TRBJ1-1, with D perhaps TRBD1 (6 bases). Per the germline V gene, CDR1 is MDHEN and CDR2 is SYDVKM. This CDR3 has 14 amino acids. Trimming removed 6 bases from V and 1 base from J, with 12 bases in between. CDR3 sequence (DNA): TGTGCCAGCAGACCGCCGGGACAGAACACTGAAGCTTTCTTT. Translating gives CASRPPGQNTEAFF.